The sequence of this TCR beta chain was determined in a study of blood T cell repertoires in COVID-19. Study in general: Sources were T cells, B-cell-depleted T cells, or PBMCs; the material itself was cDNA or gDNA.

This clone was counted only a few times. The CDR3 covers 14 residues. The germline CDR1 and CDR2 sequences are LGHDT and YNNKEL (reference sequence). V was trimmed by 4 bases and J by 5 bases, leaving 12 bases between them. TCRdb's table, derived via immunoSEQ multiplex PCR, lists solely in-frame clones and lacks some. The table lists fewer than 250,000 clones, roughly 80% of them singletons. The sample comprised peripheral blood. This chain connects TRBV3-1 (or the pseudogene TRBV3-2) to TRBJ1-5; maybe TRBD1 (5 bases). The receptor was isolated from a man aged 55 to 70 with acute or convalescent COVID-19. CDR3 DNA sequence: TGTGCCAGCAGCCCTGGGACTGGGCATCAGCCCCAGCATTTT. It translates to CASSPGTGHQPQHF.